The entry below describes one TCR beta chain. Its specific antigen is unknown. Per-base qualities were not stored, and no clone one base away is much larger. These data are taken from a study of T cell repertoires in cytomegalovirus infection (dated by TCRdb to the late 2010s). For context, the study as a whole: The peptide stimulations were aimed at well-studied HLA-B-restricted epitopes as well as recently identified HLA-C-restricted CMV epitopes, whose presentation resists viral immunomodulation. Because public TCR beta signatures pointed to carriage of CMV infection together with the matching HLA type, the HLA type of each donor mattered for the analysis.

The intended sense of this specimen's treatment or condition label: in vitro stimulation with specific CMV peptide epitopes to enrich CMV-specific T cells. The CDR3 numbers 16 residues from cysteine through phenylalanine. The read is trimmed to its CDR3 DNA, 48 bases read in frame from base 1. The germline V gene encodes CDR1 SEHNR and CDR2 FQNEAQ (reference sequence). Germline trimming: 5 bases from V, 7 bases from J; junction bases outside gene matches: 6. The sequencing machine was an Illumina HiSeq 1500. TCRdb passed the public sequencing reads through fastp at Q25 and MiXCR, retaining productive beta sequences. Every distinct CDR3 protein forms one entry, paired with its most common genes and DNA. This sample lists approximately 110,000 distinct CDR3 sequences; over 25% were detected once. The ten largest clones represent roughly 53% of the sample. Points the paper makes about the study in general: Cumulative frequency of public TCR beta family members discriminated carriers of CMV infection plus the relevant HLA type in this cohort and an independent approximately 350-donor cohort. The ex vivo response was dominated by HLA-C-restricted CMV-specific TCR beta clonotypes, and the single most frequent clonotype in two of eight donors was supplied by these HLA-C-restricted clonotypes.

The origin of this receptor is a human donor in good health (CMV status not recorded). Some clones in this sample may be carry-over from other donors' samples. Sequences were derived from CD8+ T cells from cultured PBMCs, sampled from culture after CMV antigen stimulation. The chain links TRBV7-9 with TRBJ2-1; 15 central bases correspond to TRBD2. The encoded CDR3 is CASSPFGTSGGNEQFF. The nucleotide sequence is TGTGCCAGCAGCCCCTTTGGGACTAGCGGGGGGAATGAGCAGTTCTTC.